Given below is one T cell receptor beta chain in context. This sample stems from a study of blood T cell repertoires in COVID-19. Study-wide background: Researchers got acute and convalescent COVID-19 samples from the United States, Italy and Spain. PBMCs, B-cell-depleted T cells, or T cells provided the cDNA or gDNA that made up the material.

Per the original methods: Scientists estimated how many nucleated cells there were by amplifying reference gene primers. Clones were sequenced by immunoSEQ multiplex PCR, and TCRdb holds only the in-frame ones, with some missing. V and J calls and clone size follow that table, whereas D and trimming were derived from the DNA. This table holds a few hundred thousand clones, 88% found once. V dropped 3 bases and J dropped 7 bases, with 7 bases sitting between them. This CDR3 spans 12 amino acids. Germline assignment: CDR1 GTSNPN and CDR2 SVGIG (reference sequence). This TCR was recovered from a woman aged 25 to 39 with acute or convalescent COVID-19. The rearrangement links TRBV30 to TRBJ1-6; D not certain. Sample: peripheral blood. In DNA, the CDR3 is TGTGCCTGGAGGCGGCTGAATTCACCCCTCCACTTT. Amino acid sequence: CAWRRLNSPLHF.